This T cell receptor (beta chain) comes out of a study of cytomegalovirus exposure and HLA in healthy donors. Whole-study results and caveats: The likely origin of a cluster of highly shared sequence variants was a sequencing artifact.

The PCR employed 60 Vbeta primers together with 13 Jbeta primers. Some clones are missing from TCRdb's copy, which holds only in-frame ones; the method was immunoSEQ multiplex PCR. The table includes about 160,000 clones, almost 85% detected once. Germline V lookup: CDR1 MNHEY, CDR2 SVGAGI. The length of the CDR3 is 16 residues. The junction had 6 bases not matched to a gene; V was cut back by 2 bases and J by 0 bases. On this clone itself: Its antigen is unidentified.

The rearrangement uses TRBV6-5 and TRBJ1-1; 7 positions agree with TRBD1. Material for sequencing was PBMCs. The origin of this receptor is a young man in good health and CMV-seronegative. CDR3 in DNA: TGTGCCAGCAGTTACGAGGAACAGGGGATGAACACTGAAGCTTTCTTT. It codes for CASSYEEQGMNTEAFF.